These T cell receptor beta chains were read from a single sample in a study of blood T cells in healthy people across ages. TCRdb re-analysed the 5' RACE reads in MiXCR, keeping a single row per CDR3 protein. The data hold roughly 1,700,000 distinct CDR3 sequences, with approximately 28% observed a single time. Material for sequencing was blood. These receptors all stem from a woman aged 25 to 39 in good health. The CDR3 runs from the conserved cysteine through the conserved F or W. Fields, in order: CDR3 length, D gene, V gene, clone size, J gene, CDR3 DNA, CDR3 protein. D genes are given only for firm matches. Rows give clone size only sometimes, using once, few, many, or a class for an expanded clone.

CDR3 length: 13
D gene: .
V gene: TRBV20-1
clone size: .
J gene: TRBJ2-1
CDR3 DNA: TGCAGTGCTAGACCCGGAGGGGTGGATGAGCAGTTCTTC
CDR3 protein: CSARPGGVDEQFF

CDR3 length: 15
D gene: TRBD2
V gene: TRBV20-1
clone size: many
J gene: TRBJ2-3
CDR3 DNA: TGCAGTGCTAGAGATGACGGCGGGGGGGCAGATACGCAGTATTTT
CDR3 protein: CSARDDGGGADTQYF

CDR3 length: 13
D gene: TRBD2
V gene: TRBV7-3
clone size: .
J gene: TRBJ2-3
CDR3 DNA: TGTGCCAGCAGTTCAGCGGGGGGGCGGACGCAGTATTTT
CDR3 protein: CASSSAGGRTQYF

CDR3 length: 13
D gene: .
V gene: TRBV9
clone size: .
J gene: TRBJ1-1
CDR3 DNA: TGTGCCAGCAGCGCTCTCGGACAGTCTGAAGCTTTCTTT
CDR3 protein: CASSALGQSEAFF

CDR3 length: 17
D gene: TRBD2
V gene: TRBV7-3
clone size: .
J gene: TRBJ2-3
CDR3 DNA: TGTGCCAGCAGCTCAGGACTAGCGGGGACCTACACAGATACGCAGTATTTT
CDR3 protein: CASSSGLAGTYTDTQYF

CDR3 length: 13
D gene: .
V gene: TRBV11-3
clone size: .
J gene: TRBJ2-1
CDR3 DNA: TGTGCCAGCAGCCCTGGGACCCCCATTGAGCAGTTCTTC
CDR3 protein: CASSPGTPIEQFF

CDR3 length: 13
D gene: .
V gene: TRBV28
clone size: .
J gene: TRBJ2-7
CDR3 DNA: TGTGCCAGCAGTTTCATGGGGCCTTCCGAGCAGTACTTC
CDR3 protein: CASSFMGPSEQYF

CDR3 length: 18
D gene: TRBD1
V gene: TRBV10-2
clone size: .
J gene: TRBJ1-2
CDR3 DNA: TGCGCCAGCAGTGGTCCGGGACAGGCCAATACGCTTTTCTATGGCTACACCTTC
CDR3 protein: CASSGPGQANTLFYGYTF

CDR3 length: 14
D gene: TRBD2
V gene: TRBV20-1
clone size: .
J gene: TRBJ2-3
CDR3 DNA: TGCAGTGTTCAAAGCGGGGGGGCCACAGATACGCAGTATTTT
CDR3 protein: CSVQSGGATDTQYF

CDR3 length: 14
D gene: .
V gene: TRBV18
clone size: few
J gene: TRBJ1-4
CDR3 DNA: TGTGCCAGCTCCCTCACCCGAGGGGAGGAAAAACTGTTTTTT
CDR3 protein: CASSLTRGEEKLFF

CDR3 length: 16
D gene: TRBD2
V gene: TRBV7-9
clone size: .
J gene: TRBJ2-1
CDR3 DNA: TGTGCCAGCAGCCCCCCCACAGCGGGGGTTCGGAATGAGCAGTTCTTC
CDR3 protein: CASSPPTAGVRNEQFF

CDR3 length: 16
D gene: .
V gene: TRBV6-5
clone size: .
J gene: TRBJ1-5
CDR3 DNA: TGTGCCAGCAGCCCGGGACTAGCGGGGGGGCAAGAGACCCAGCATTTT
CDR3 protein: CASSPGLAGGQETQHF

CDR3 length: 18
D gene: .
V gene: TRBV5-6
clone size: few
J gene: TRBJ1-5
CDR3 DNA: TGTGCCAACAGCCGGGGACAAAACTACGAACTAAACAATCAGCCCCAGCATTTT
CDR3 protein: CANSRGQNYELNNQPQHF

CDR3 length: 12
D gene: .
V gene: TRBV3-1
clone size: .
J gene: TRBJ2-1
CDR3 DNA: TGTGCCAGCAGCCAAAGCAACAGTTGGGTGTTCTTC
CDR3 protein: CASSQSNSWVFF

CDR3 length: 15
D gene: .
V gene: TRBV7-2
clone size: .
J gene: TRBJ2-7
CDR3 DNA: TGTGCCATCAGCCCCGGAGGGGGAAGCTCCTACGAGCAGTACTTC
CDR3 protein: CAISPGGGSSYEQYF

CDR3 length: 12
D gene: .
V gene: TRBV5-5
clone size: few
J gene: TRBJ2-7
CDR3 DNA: TGTGCCAGCAGCATTTCAGGGTACGAGCAGTACTTC
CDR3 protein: CASSISGYEQYF

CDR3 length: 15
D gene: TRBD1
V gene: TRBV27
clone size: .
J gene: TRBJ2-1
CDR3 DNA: TGTGCCAGCACACTAAGGGACAGGGGTTCCAATGAGCAGTTCTTC
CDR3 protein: CASTLRDRGSNEQFF

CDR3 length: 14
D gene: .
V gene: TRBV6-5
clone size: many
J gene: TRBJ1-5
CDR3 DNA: TGTGCCAGCAGTTACTCGAAACTGCACCAGCCCCAGCATTTT
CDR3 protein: CASSYSKLHQPQHF

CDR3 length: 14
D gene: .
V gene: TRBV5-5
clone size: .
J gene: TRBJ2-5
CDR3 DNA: TGTGCCAGCAGCTACCATCGGGGGGCGGAGACCCAGTACTTC
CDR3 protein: CASSYHRGAETQYF

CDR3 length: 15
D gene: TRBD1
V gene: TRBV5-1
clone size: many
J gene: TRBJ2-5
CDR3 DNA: TGCGCCAGCAGCTTGGCCAACAGGGGGACGGAGACCCAGTACTTC
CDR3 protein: CASSLANRGTETQYF

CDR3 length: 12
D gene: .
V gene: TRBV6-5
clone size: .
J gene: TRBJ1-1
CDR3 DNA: TGTGCCAGCAGTTACTGGGCCGGTGAAGCTTTCTTT
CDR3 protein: CASSYWAGEAFF

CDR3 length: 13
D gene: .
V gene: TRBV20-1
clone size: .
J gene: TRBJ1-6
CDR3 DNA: TGCAGTGCTAGAGATGGGAATAATTCACCCCTCCACTTT
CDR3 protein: CSARDGNNSPLHF

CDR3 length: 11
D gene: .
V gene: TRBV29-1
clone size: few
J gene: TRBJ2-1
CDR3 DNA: TGCAGCGTAACCCTTAAGGGTGAGCAGTTCTTC
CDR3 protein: CSVTLKGEQFF

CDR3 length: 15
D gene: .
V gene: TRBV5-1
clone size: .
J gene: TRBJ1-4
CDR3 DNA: TGCGCCAGCCGGGGGCTGGGAGAACGGAATGAAAAACTGTTTTTT
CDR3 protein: CASRGLGERNEKLFF

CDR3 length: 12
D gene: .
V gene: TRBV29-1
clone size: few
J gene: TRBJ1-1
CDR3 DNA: TGCAGCGCCTGGCAGGGGAACACTGAAGCTTTCTTT
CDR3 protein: CSAWQGNTEAFF

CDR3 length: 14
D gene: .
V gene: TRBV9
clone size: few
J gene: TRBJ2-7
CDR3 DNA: TGTGCCAGCAGCACAACCGGCGGGACCGACGAGCAGTACTTC
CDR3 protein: CASSTTGGTDEQYF

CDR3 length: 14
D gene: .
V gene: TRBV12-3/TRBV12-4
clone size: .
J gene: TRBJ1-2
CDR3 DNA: TGTGCCAGCAGTTTCCAAGAAGAGGGCTATGGCTACACCTTC
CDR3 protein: CASSFQEEGYGYTF

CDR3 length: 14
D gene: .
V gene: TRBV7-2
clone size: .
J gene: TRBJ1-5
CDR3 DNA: TGTGCCAGCAGCTTAGATTTAGTATCGGGGCCCCAGCATTTT
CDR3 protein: CASSLDLVSGPQHF

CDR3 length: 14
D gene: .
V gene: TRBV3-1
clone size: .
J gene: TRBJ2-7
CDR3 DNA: TGTGCCAGCAGCCAAGACCCACTGTTCTACGAGCAGTACTTC
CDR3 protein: CASSQDPLFYEQYF

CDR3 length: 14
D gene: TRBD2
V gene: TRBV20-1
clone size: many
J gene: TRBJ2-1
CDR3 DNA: TGCAGTGCTAGAGATGGGACTAGCGGGAATTTAGGGTTCTTC
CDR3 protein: CSARDGTSGNLGFF

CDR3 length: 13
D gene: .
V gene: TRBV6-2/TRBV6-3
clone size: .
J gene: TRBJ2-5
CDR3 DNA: TGTGCCAGCAGACAGAGTTTACAGGAGACCCAGTACTTC
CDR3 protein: CASRQSLQETQYF

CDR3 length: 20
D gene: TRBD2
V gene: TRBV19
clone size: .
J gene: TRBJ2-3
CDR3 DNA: TGTGCCAGTAGTCCCCGTCCCGGGACTAGCGGGAGGGCCGTGGGAGATACGCAGTATTTT
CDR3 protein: CASSPRPGTSGRAVGDTQYF

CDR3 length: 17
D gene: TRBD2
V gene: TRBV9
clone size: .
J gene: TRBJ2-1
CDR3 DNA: TGTGCCAGCAGCGTAGCGAATTTCGCGGGGGGAGTCAATGAGCAGTTCTTC
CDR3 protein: CASSVANFAGGVNEQFF

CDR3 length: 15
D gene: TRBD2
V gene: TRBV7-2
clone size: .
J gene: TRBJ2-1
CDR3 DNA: TGTGCCAGCAGCCCGGGACTAGCAACCGTCAATGAGCAGTTCTTC
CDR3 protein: CASSPGLATVNEQFF

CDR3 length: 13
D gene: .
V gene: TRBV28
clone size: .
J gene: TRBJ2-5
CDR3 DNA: TGTGCCTGCAGCTCGCAGGTACAAGAGACCCAGTACTTC
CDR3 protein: CACSSQVQETQYF

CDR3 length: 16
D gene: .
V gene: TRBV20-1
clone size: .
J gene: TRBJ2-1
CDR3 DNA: TGCAGTGCTAGAGACGGCTGGGGTGCGGGGAGCAATGAGCAGTTCTTC
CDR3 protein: CSARDGWGAGSNEQFF

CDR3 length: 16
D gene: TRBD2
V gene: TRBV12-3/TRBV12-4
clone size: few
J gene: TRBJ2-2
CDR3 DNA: TGTGCCAGCAGTCAAACTAGCGGGGGTTTAACCGGGGAGCTGTTTTTT
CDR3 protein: CASSQTSGGLTGELFF

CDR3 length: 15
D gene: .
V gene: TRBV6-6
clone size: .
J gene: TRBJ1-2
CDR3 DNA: TGTGCCAGCATCAAGGTGGCGGGGCGAGGGTATGGCTACACCTTC
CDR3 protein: CASIKVAGRGYGYTF

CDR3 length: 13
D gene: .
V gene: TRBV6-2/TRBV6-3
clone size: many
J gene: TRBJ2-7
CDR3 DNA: TGTGCCAGCAGTTACTCACGCCGAGTCGAGCAGTACTTC
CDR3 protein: CASSYSRRVEQYF

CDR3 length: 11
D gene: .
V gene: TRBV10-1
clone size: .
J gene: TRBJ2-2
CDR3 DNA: TGCGCCGGCCGAAAGACCGGGGAGCTGTGTTTT
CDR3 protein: CAGRKTGELCF

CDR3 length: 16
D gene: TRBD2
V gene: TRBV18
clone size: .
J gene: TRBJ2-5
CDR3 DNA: TGTGCCAGCTCACCCCTCTCTAGCGGGAGGCGAGAGACCCAGTACTTC
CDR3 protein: CASSPLSSGRRETQYF

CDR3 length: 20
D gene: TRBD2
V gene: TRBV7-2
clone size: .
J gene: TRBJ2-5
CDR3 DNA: TGTGCCAGCAGCTCGTCGACGGGACTAGCGGTCCCGAGCTCCTACAATGAGCAGTACTTC
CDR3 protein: CASSSSTGLAVPSSYNEQYF

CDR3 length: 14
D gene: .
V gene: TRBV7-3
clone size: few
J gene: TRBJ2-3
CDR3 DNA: TGTGCCAGCAGTCTAAGTGGGTTCTCAGATACGCAGTATTTT
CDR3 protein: CASSLSGFSDTQYF

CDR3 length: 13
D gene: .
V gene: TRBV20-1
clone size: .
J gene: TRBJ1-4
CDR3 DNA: TGCAGTGCTAGATCAGGGACCGGTGAAAAACTGTTTTTT
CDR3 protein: CSARSGTGEKLFF

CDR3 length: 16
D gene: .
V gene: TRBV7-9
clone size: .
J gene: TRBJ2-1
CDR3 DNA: TGTGCCAGCAGCTTAGCTCAGACTAGCTCCTACAATGAGCAGTTCTTC
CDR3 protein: CASSLAQTSSYNEQFF

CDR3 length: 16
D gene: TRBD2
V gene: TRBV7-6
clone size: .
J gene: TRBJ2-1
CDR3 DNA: TGTGCCAGCTGCCTCGGGACTAGCGGGAGCGACAATGAGCAGTTCTTC
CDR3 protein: CASCLGTSGSDNEQFF

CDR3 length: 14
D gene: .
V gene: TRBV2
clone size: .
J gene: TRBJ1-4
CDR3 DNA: TGTGCCAGCAGTGAAGACGGGGTTAATGAAAAACTGTTTTTT
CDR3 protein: CASSEDGVNEKLFF

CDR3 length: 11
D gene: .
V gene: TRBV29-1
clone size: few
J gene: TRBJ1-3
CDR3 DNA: TGCAGCGTTTACTCTGGAAACACCATATATTTT
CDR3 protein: CSVYSGNTIYF

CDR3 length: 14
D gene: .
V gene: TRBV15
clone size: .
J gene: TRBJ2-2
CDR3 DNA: TGTGCCACCAGTTTGGGGGCGAACACCGGGGAGCTGTTTTTT
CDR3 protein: CATSLGANTGELFF